A single count supports the clone carrying this T cell receptor (beta chain). The CDR3 spans 16 residues. Germline values: CDR1 SEHNR, CDR2 FQNEAQ (reference sequence). V trimming: 1 base; J trimming: 4 bases; junction bases outside the gene matches: 7. The entry originates in a study of PD-1 blockade in classical Hodgkin lymphoma. About the study: Nivolumab 3 mg/kg was given intravenously every 2 weeks.

Repertoires were generated with immunoSEQ multiplex PCR, while TCRdb's copy carries only in-frame clones and drops some. The data hold under 40,000 clones, with 77% observed a single time. Sample time point: cycle 4 day 1 (C4D1), after 6 weeks of nivolumab. With no exception, relapse followed autologous stem cell transplantation in all patients, and brentuximab vedotin exposure varied. The chain links TRBV7-9 to TRBJ2-5, with 9 bases fitting TRBD2. Here the sequenced sample was peripheral blood mononuclear cells (PBMCs), taken before the fourth cycle of nivolumab. This TCR derives from a human donor with classical Hodgkin lymphoma. CDR3 DNA sequence: TGTGCCAGCAGCTTAGGGACTGCGGGGGGGAGAGAGACCCAGTACTTC. Amino acid sequence: CASSLGTAGGRETQYF.